The TCR beta chain under discussion was sequenced for a study of T cells in Graves' hyperthyroidism and ophthalmopathy. The study, taken as a whole, reports: The majority of expanded thyroid clonotypes above 0.001 also appeared in blood. Ophthalmopathy could be told apart from stable hyperthyroidism with a 13 V-J model.

This clonotype was counted only a few times. Its antigen is not identified. What was amplified from RNA transcripts were TCR beta CDR3 regions. The HTBI primer set served for first-round RT-PCR of the TCR CDR3. TCRdb itself ran the multiplex PCR reads through MiXCR, one entry per CDR3 protein. This sample has some 490,000 distinct CDR3 sequences, with less than 25% found just once. V was pared by 1 base and J by 5 bases, with 3 bases of the junction left unmatched. CDR3 length: 15 residues. Germline V gene sequence: CDR1 SGHTA, CDR2 FQGNSA. The origin of this receptor is an older woman with Graves' ophthalmopathy. Sequencing was carried out using blood. J is TRBJ2-3 and V is TRBV7-2; 10 positions agree with TRBD2. CDR3 sequence reads: CASSLGRLAGDTQYF. The CDR3 bases are TGTGCCAGCAGCTTAGGCCGACTAGCGGGAGATACGCAGTATTTT.